This entry is about one TCR beta chain. Its specific antigen is unknown. There are no base qualities to consult, and no much larger clone falls within one base. Taken with the paper, the label for treatment or condition translates to: roughly 10-day PBMC culture with coronavirus spike peptide pools or control peptides (ViraFEST assay). CD4+ T cells from unexposed donors were collected before the COVID-19 pandemic (2011-2018). The ViraFEST assay was used in the study, in which antigen-specific T cells were expanded with peptide pools and expanded clonotypes were subsequently identified by TCR sequencing. PBMCs were cultured at about 2 million per well in IMDM supplemented with 5% human AB serum and around 10 IU/ml IL-2, with approximately 9.2 ug/ml peptide pools added. On days 3 and 7, half of the culture medium was replaced with fresh IL-2-containing medium. CD4+ T cells were isolated after about 10 days of culture through negative selection using the EasySep CD4+ T cell isolation kit. Unexposed donor CD4+ T cells were tested for reactivity to SARS-CoV-2 S and N and four common cold coronavirus spike pools, as cell number allowed. Ficoll-Paque Plus gradient centrifugation was used to isolate PBMCs from whole blood, and the isolated PBMCs were then either used fresh or cryopreserved at -140C. Triplicate wells were generally used for each culture condition. Leukapheresis product for the unexposed donors was bought commercially.

The CDR1 and CDR2 encoded by the germline V gene are SGHTA and FQGNSA. CDR3 length: 14 amino acids, cysteine to phenylalanine. The entry retains the CDR3 DNA only, 42 bases that are in frame from base 1. The V and J ends are trimmed by 7 bases and 2 bases, leaving 14 bases between them. The library was produced with PCR. DNA from cultured CD4+ T cells was subjected to TCR sequencing with the Oncomine TCR Beta short-read assay at the Johns Hopkins FTIC core. Genomic DNA was extracted from the cultured CD4+ T cells with the QIAamp micro DNA kit. The Oncomine TCR Beta libraries from cultured CD4+ T cells were pooled using unique dual indexes and then sequenced on an Illumina iSeq 100. Concerning the study's data processing: Non-productive sequences were removed, and CDR3s that did not start with C, did not end with F or W, or were shorter than 7 amino acids were discarded. The MANAFEST web application identified antigen-specific clonotypes by comparing peptide-stimulated wells against reference wells and other culture wells. An FDR below 0.05, an odds ratio above 5, and a productive frequency above 0.1% in at least two of three replicate wells were required for clones to be considered positive. Clonotypes that were significantly expanded in both SARS-CoV-2 spike wells and at least one common cold coronavirus spike condition were defined as cross-reactive. CDR3 homology was assessed with Levenshtein distances (stringdist) and unrooted phylogenetic trees (ape) in R version 3.6.1. TCRdb ran its own pipeline on the public reads, namely fastp trimming at Q25 and MiXCR clone calling, and kept in-frame beta chains. Every distinct CDR3 protein forms one entry, paired with its most common genes and DNA. The V and J calls were not made by the authors but by TCRdb's processing. This sample gives some 10,000 distinct CDR3 sequences in total; less than 70% of them show up just once. 20% to 25% of the sample comes from the top ten.

This specimen belongs to a study of vaccination and CD4 T cells after COVID-19 (dated by TCRdb to 2021 to 2024). For the study in its entirety: The convalescent cohort comprised six males and four females, including two Hispanic individuals, seven Caucasians, two Asians and one multiracial person. Culture stimuli were overlapping spike peptide pools from SARS-CoV-2 and from the common cold coronaviruses HCoV-NL63, HCoV-OC43 and HCoV-229E. Post-COVID blood samples were collected from convalescent patients a median of around 96 days after diagnosis, with a range of about 35 to 180 days. Control cultures used a CEFX viral epitope pool as positive control, an HIV-1 Nef peptide pool as negative control, or no peptide. Post-vaccine blood samples were collected a median of about 66 days after the second vaccine dose, ranging from about 13 to 241 days. In 10 COVID-19 convalescent patients and 4 infection-naive healthy vaccine recipients, the spike-specific CD4+ TCR repertoire before mRNA vaccination was compared with the repertoire after mRNA vaccination. Memory CD4+ T cell crossreactivity between SARS-CoV-2 and common cold coronavirus spike proteins was assessed at the TCR clonotype level in an earlier paper using these donors. Participants received two doses of either the Pfizer-BioNTech BNT162b2 vaccine (n=8) or the Moderna mRNA-1273 vaccine (n=2).

Paper-wide results and their limitations: Although the median number of SARS-CoV-2-reactive clonotypes went up from fewer than 25 after infection to 35 to 40 after vaccination, the increase was not significant. Only a relatively small number of convalescent patients were included in the study, and early timepoints following natural infection were not analyzed. Nearly all vaccine-specific clones in convalescent patients (304 of 307) were mono-reactive for SARS-CoV-2 spike rather than cross-reactive with common cold coronaviruses. In convalescent patients, a median approximately 90% of post-vaccine SARS-CoV-2-reactive clones were detected only after vaccination, suggesting vaccine-specific priming.

The sample consisted of CD4+ T cells from blood, cultured in vitro. The V and J genes are TRBV7-2 and TRBJ1-1; D gene: possibly TRBD1, on 6 matching bases. The clonotype comes from a human donor in good health. Here the CDR3 is given as CASIHGRGNTEAFF. The DNA reads TGTGCCAGCATCCACGGCAGGGGTAACACTGAAGCTTTCTTT.